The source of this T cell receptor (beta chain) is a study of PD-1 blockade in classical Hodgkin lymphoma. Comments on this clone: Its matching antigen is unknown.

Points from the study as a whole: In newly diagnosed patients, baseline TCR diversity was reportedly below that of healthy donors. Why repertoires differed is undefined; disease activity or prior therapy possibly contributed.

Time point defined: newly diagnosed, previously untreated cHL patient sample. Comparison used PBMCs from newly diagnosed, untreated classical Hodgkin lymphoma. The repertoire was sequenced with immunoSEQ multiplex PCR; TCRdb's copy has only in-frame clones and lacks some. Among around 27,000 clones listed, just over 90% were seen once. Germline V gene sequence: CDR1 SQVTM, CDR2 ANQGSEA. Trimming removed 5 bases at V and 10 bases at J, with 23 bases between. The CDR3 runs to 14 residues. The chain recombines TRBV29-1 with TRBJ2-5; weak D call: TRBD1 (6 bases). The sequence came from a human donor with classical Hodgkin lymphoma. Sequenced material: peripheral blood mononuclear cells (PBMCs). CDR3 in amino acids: CSVNRDTFGADQYF. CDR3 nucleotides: TGCAGCGTTAACCGGGACACTTTCGGCGCGGACCAGTACTTC.